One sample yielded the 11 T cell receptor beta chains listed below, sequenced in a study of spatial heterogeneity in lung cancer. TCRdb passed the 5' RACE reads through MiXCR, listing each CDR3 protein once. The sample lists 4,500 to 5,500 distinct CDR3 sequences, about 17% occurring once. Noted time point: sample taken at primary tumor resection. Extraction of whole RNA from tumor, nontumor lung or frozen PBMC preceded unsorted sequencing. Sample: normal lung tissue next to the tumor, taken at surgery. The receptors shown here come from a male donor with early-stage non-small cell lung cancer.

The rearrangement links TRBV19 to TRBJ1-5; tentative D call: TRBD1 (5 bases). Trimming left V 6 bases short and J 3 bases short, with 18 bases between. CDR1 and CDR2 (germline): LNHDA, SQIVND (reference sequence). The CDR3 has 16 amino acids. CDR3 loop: CASSGKGLAPNQPQHF. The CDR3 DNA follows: TGTGCCAGTAGCGGCAAGGGGCTCGCCCCCAATCAGCCCCAGCATTTT. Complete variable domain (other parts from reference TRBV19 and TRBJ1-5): DGGITQSPKYLFRKEGQNVTLSCEQNLNHDAMYWYRQDPGQGLRLIYYSQIVNDFQKGDIAEGYSVSREKKESFPLTVTSAQKNPTAFYLCASSGKGLAPNQPQHFGDGTRLSIL.

The CDR3 protein is CASSISMGAYNEQFF. Here the CDR3 DNA reads TGTGCCAGCAGTATTTCCATGGGGGCCTACAATGAGCAGTTCTTC. The chain has TRBV27 and TRBJ2-1; D may be TRBD1 or TRBD2 (5 bases each). The germline gives CDR1 MNHEY, CDR2 SMNVEV (reference sequence). The V and J ends lost 5 bases and 2 bases respectively, with 13 bases between them. The CDR3 totals 15 residues.

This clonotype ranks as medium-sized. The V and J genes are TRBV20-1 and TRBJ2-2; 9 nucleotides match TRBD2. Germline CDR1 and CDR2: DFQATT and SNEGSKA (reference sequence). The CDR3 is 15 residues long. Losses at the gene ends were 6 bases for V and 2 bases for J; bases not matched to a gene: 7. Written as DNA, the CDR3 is TGCAGTGCCCGTGGACTAGCGAAAAACACCGGGGAGCTGTTTTTT. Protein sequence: CSARGLAKNTGELFF.

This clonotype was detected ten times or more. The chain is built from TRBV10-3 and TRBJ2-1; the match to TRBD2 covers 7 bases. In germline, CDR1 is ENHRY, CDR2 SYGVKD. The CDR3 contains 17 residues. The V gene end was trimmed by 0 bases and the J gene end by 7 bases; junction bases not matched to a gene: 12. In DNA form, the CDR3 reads TGTGCCATCAGTGAGTCGACATTGAGCGGGACGGAAAATGAGCAGTTCTTC. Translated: CAISESTLSGTENEQFF.

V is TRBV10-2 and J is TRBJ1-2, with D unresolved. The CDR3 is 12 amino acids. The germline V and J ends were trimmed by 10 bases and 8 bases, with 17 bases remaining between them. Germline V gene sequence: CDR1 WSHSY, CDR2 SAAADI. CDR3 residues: CATSGKLDGYTF. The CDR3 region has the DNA TGCGCCACCTCAGGAAAATTGGACGGCTACACCTTC.

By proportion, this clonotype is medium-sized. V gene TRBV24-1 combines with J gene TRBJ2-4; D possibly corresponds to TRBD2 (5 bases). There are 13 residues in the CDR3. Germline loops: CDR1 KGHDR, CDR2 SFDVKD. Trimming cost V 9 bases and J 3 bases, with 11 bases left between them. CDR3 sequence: CATQGGDKNIQYF. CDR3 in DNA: TGTGCCACCCAAGGAGGAGACAAAAACATTCAGTACTTC.

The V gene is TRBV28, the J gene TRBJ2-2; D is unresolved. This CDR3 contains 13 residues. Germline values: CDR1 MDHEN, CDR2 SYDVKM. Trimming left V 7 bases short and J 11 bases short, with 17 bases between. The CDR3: CASTPYRVAELFF. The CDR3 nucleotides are TGTGCCAGCACCCCTTACCGGGTAGCCGAGCTGTTTTTT. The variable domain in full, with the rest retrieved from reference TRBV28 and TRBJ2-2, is DVKVTQSSRYLVKRTGEKVFLECVQDMDHENMFWYRQDPGLGLRLIYFSYDVKMKEKGDIPEGYSVSREKKERFSLILESASTNQTSMYLCASTPYRVAELFFGEGSRLTVL.

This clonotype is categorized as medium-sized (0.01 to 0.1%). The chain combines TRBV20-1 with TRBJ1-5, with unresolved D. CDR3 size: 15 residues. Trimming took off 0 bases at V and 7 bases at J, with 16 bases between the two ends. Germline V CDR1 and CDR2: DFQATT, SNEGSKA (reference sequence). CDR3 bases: TGCAGTGCTAGAGATCCGGGGAGGTTATGGCAGCCCCAGCATTTT. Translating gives CSARDPGRLWQPQHF.

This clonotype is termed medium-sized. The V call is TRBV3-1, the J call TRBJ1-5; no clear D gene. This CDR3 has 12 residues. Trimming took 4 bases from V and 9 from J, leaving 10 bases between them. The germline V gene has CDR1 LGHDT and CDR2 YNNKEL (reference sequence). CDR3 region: CASSRLKGPQHF. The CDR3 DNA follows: TGTGCCAGCAGCCGTTTGAAGGGGCCCCAGCATTTT.

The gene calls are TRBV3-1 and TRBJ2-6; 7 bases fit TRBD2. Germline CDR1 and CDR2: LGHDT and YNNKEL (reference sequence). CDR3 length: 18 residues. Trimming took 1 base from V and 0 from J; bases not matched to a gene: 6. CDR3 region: CASSQVRGTTSGANVLTF. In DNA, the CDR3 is TGTGCCAGCAGCCAAGTGCGGGGGACCACCTCTGGGGCCAACGTCCTGACTTTC.

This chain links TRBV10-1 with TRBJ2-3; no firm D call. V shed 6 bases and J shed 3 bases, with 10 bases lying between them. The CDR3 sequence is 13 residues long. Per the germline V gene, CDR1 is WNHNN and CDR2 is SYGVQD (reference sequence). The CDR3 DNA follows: TGCGCCAGCAGGGACGACGTGACAGATACGCAGTATTTT. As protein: CASRDDVTDTQYF.